This T cell receptor beta chain was recovered during a study of blood T cell repertoires in COVID-19. The overall study: Italy, Spain and the United States were the sources of the convalescent and acute COVID-19 samples. In each case, the material was cDNA or gDNA derived from T cells, B-cell-depleted T cells, or PBMCs.

Profiling relied on immunoSEQ multiplex PCR, and the TCRdb table lists in-frame clones only, not all of them. The sample includes around 140,000 clones, 60% to 85% of them seen just once. V was clipped by 2 bases and J by 8 bases; unmatched bases: 7. Per the germline V gene, CDR1 is MNHNS and CDR2 is SASEGT. CDR3 size: 15 residues. The source material was peripheral blood. The receptor comes from a man in his fifties or sixties with acute or convalescent COVID-19. The chain links TRBV6-1 to TRBJ1-4; 8 bases fit TRBD1. Here the CDR3 DNA reads TGTGCCAGCAGTGAATCTCGGACAGGGAGAGAAAAACTGTTTTTT. The encoded protein is CASSESRTGREKLFF.